This TCR beta chain was sequenced in a study of blood T cell repertoires in COVID-19. Germline V CDR1 and CDR2: SGHVS, FQNEAQ. The V segment lost 5 bases and the J segment 2 bases; nucleotides outside the gene matches: 5. CDR3 size: 14 residues. Participants were placed into cohorts based on the clinical history they reported. Someone with COVID-19 had been met by exposed participants within 2 weeks before study entry. The table came from immunoSEQ multiplex PCR; TCRdb's copy has only in-frame clones and leaves some out. The sample has about 270,000 clones; 85% to 95% are singletons. The TCR comes from a man aged 40-55 years who had been exposed to COVID-19. Sample: PBMCs or T cells enriched from blood (not recorded which). The chain recombines TRBV7-8 with TRBJ1-2; 7 bases are shared with TRBD1. The CDR3 loop reads CASSASGQNYGYTF. Written as DNA, the CDR3 is TGTGCCAGCAGCGCCTCGGGACAGAACTATGGCTACACCTTC.